The present entry profiles one T cell receptor beta chain with its context. Antigen specificity is unknown. Clones were sequenced by immunoSEQ multiplex PCR, and TCRdb holds only the in-frame ones, with some missing. The data contain about 15,000 clones, around 84% of them singletons. Sample time point: newly diagnosed, previously untreated cHL patient sample. Isolation of CD4+ T cells from thawed PBMCs was performed by magnetic negative selection. The source of the sample is a study of PD-1 blockade in classical Hodgkin lymphoma. General observations from the study: Still unresolved is the cause of the repertoire differences, which may be disease activity or prior therapy. At baseline, newly diagnosed patients reportedly showed less TCR diversity than healthy donors.

Germline V gene lookup returns CDR1 LNHDA and CDR2 SQIVND (reference sequence). CDR3 size: 14 residues. Trimming removed 7 bases from V and 0 bases from J, with 12 bases in between. The V gene is TRBV19, the J gene TRBJ1-1, with D hard to call. This receptor was identified in a human donor with classical Hodgkin lymphoma. Material: CD4+ T cells from blood. The CDR3 here is CASTRGQLNTEAFF. In DNA form, the CDR3 reads TGTGCCAGTACCCGTGGGCAGCTGAACACTGAAGCTTTCTTT.